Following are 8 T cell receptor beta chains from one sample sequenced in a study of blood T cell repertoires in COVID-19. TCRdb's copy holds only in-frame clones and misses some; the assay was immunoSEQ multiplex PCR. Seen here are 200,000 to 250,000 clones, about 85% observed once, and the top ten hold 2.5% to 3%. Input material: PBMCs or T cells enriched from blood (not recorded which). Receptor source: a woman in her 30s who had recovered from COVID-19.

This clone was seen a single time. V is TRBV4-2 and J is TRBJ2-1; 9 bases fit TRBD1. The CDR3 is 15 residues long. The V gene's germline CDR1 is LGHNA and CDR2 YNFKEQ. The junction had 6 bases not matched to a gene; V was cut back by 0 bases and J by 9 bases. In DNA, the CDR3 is TGTGCCAGCAGCCAAGATCCACAGGGGGCAAGTGAGCAGTTCTTC. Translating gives CASSQDPQGASEQFF.

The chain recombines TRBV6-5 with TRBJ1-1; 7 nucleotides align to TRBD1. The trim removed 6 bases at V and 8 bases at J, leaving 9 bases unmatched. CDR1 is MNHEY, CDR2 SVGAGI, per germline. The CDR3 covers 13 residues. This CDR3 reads CASSRGTAKEAFF. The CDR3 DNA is TGTGCCAGCAGCCGAGGGACAGCCAAAGAAGCTTTCTTT.

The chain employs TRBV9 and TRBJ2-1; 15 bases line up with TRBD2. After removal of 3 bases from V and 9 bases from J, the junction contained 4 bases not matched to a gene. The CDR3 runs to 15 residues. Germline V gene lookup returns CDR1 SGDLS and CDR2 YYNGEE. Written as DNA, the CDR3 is TGTGCCAGCAGCGCAGGACTAGCGGGGGGGTTTGAGCAGTTCTTC. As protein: CASSAGLAGGFEQFF.

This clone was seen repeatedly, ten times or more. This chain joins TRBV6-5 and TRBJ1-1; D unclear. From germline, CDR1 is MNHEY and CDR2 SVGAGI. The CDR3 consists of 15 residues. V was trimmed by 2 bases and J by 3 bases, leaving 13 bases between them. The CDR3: CASSYTNLGYTEAFF. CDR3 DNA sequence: TGTGCCAGCAGTTACACCAACCTGGGCTACACTGAAGCTTTCTTT.

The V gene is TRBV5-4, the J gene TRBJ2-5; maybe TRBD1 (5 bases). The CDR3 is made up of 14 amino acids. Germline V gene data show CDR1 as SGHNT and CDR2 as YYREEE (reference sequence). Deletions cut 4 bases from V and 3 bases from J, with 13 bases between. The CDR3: CASSARPREETQYF. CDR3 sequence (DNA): TGTGCCAGCAGCGCCCGTCCCAGGGAAGAGACCCAGTACTTC.

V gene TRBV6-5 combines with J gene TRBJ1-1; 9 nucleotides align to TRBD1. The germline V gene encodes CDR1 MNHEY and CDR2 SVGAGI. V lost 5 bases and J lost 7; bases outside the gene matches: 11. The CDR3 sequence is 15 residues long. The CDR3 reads CASSPSATGGGEAFF. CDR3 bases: TGTGCCAGCAGTCCATCTGCGACAGGGGGAGGTGAAGCTTTCTTT.

The CDR3 DNA reads as TGCGCCAGCAGCTTGGGGACAGACTACGAGCAGTACTTC. Amino acid sequence: CASSLGTDYEQYF. The V and J genes are TRBV5-1 and TRBJ2-7, with a weak D call TRBD1 (6 bases). The CDR3 extends over 13 amino acids. CDR1 SGHRS and CDR2 YFSETQ come from the germline V gene. With 0 bases removed from V and 3 bases from J, the gap between germline ends came to 7 bases.

The CDR3 region is CASSSRTGGKDEKLFF. As DNA, the CDR3 is TGCGCCAGCAGCTCGAGGACAGGGGGCAAGGATGAAAAACTGTTTTTT. The V and J genes are TRBV5-1 and TRBJ1-4, with TRBD1 identical over 11 bases. CDR1 and CDR2 (germline): SGHRS, YFSETQ. J was trimmed by 6 bases and V by 3 bases; bases with no gene match: 7. CDR3 size: 16 residues.